The 9 T cell receptor beta chains below all came from one sample that was sequenced in a study of CD8 T cells in Susac syndrome. Reverse transcription of about 0.45 to 1 ug RNA used random hexamers. TCRdb re-derived calls from the immunoSEQ multiplex PCR reads in MiXCR, one entry per CDR3 protein. The data show 110,000 or so distinct CDR3 sequences, around 92% seen once. Sequenced input: CD4+ T cells from PBMCs. These receptors were obtained from a human donor with multiple sclerosis.

This clonotype was counted a single time. The V and J genes are TRBV20-1 and TRBJ1-2, with 7 bases lining up with TRBD1. The germline CDR1 and CDR2 sequences are DFQATT and SNEGSKA (reference sequence). The CDR3 is 13 residues long. The trim removed 7 bases at V and 2 bases at J, leaving 7 bases unmatched. CDR3 in amino acids: CSVQGPLNYGYTF. The CDR3 coding sequence is TGCAGTGTACAGGGGCCCCTGAACTATGGCTACACCTTC.

The DNA of the CDR3 is TGTGCCAGCAGTACCCGGGACAGGGCGACTTTCTTT. Its protein product is CASSTRDRATFF. This chain connects TRBV2 to TRBJ1-1, with 9 bases fitting TRBD1. This CDR3 contains 12 residues. Germline-derived CDR1 and CDR2 are SNHLY and FYNNEI. J gave up 12 bases and V 5 bases, and 7 bases lay outside the gene matches. Full variable domain (remainder filled in from reference TRBV2 and TRBJ1-1): EPEVTQTPSHQVTQMGQEVILRCVPISNHLYFYWYRQILGQKVEFLVSFYNNEISEKSEIFDDQFSVERPDGSNFTLKIRSTKLEDSAMYFCASSTRDRATFFGQGTRLTVV.

The J gene is TRBJ1-2, the V gene TRBV20-1, with TRBD1 as a possible D gene (6 bases). CDR1 DFQATT and CDR2 SNEGSKA come from the germline V gene (reference sequence). Trimming removed 6 bases at V and 8 bases at J, with 13 bases between. The CDR3 spans 11 residues. The CDR3 spells CSAGGARGYTF. CDR3 in DNA: TGCAGTGCGGGGGGCGCGCGGGGCTACACCTTC.

This clonotype occurred once. The gene calls are TRBV7-8 and TRBJ1-5; D possibly corresponds to TRBD1 (5 bases). This CDR3 contains 15 residues. V was pared by 7 bases and J by 1 base, with 14 bases between. CDR1 SGHVS and CDR2 FQNEAQ come from the germline V gene. DNA for the CDR3: TGTGCCAGCACCCAAGGGGCGGGAAGCAATCAGCCCCAGCATTTT. Translation: CASTQGAGSNQPQHF.

Written as DNA, the CDR3 is TGTGCCAGCAGCAGCTCACAGGGAAGGGAGGGGGAGCAGTACTTC. This codes for CASSSSQGREGEQYF. The chain carries TRBV7-3 and TRBJ2-7, with D possibly TRBD2 on 7 matching bases. In germline, CDR1 is SGHTA, CDR2 FQGTGA. The CDR3 is 15 residues long. The ends were cut back, 5 bases at V and 7 bases at J, with 21 bases in the middle.

V and J are TRBV12-5 and TRBJ1-1; no firm D call. The ends were cut back, 6 bases at V and 0 bases at J, with 8 bases in the middle. The CDR3 sequence is 13 residues long. CDR1 LGHNT and CDR2 FRNRAP come from the germline V gene. The CDR3 loop is CASGMAMNTEAFF. CDR3 coding DNA: TGTGCTAGTGGAATGGCAATGAACACTGAAGCTTTCTTT.

The rearrangement links TRBV7-2 to TRBJ1-5; D remains ambiguous. CDR3 size: 16 residues. Germline V gene sequence: CDR1 SGHTA, CDR2 FQGNSA. Trimming shortened V by 5 bases and J by 5 bases, and 19 bases separated the two germline ends. CDR3 coding DNA: TGTGCCAGCAGCCTGACTTATGAGCTTAGGGATCAGCCCCAGCATTTT. Amino acids: CASSLTYELRDQPQHF.

The rearrangement links TRBV9 to TRBJ1-4; TRBD1 agrees at 8 bases. The CDR3 has 14 amino acids. The germline CDR1 and CDR2 sequences are SGDLS and YYNGEE. V gave up 4 bases and J gave up 7 bases; unmatched junction bases: 6. CDR3: CASSSRQGPEKLFF. CDR3 nucleotides: TGTGCCAGCAGCTCTCGACAGGGGCCTGAAAAACTGTTTTTT. Full variable domain (outside the CDR3, taken from reference TRBV9 and TRBJ1-4): DSGVTQTPKHLITATGQRVTLRCSPRSGDLSVYWYQQSLDQGLQFLIQYYNGEERAKGNILERFSAQQFPDLHSELNLSSLELGDSALYFCASSSRQGPEKLFFGSGTQLSVL.

This chain joins TRBV14 and TRBJ2-2; 7 bases fit TRBD1. Losses at the gene ends were 5 bases for V and 1 base for J; bases not matched to a gene: 1. CDR1 is SGHDN and CDR2 is FVKESK in the germline V gene. This CDR3 is built from 14 residues. Here the CDR3 reads CASSYRGNTGELFF. CDR3 sequence (DNA): TGTGCCAGCAGCTACAGGGGGAACACCGGGGAGCTGTTTTTT.